This T cell receptor (beta chain) was retrieved from a study of T cells in Graves' hyperthyroidism and ophthalmopathy. The PBMCs were taken from 10 ml of fresh peripheral blood. The V gene end was trimmed by 1 base and the J gene end by 8 bases; junction bases not matched to a gene: 6. This CDR3 spans 15 amino acids. CDR1 SEHNR and CDR2 FQNEAQ come from the germline V gene (reference sequence). Amplification of TCR beta CDR3 regions was performed using RNA transcripts as template. First-round RT-PCR with HTBI primers amplified the TCR CDR3 region. One entry per CDR3 protein, called by TCRdb with MiXCR from the multiplex PCR reads. The sample yields 500,000 to 650,000 distinct CDR3 sequences, roughly 15% seen once.

The sequence was collected from a woman in her fifties or sixties with Graves' ophthalmopathy. What was sequenced was blood. The chain joins TRBV7-9 to TRBJ1-4; 8 nucleotides line up with TRBD1. The CDR3 is CASSLEAGGREKLFF. The CDR3 bases are TGTGCCAGCAGCTTAGAGGCAGGGGGCCGCGAAAAACTGTTTTTT.